This T cell receptor beta chain appears in the sequencing data of a study of T-cell reconstitution after alpha-beta-depleted transplantation in children. Whole-study results and caveats: Expanded graft clones, several hundred of them, were reportedly the source of alpha-beta T cells about two months after transplant. Day-60 TCRbeta diversity that was high in some patients was derived from surviving recipient T cells and thymic progenitors. When one year had passed after transplant, most T-cell counts and diversity came from newly produced T cells.

The table lists this clonotype with a few counts. The antigen remains undetermined. CDR3 length: 13 residues. Deletions cut 5 bases from V and 4 bases from J, with 10 bases between. Germline values: CDR1 SGHTA, CDR2 FQGNSA. TCRbeta library preparation incorporated unique molecular identifiers. MiXCR, run by TCRdb on the PCR reads, gives a single entry per CDR3 protein. The sample gives around 700,000 distinct CDR3 sequences, around 13% of which show up once; roughly 0.77% is in the top ten. The V call is TRBV7-2, the J call TRBJ2-3; D gene unclear. Source: PBMCs, taken before TCRalphabeta/CD19-depleted stem cell transplant. The TCR comes from a girl aged 2 to 10 with congenital amegakaryocytic thrombocytopenia, due to receive a stem cell transplant. CDR3 in DNA: TGTGCCAGCAGCAGCCCCAAGGCAGATACGCAGTATTTT. This translates into CASSSPKADTQYF. Together with reference TRBV7-2 and TRBJ2-3, the CDR3 gives the full variable domain: GAGVSQSPSNKVTEKGKDVELRCDPISGHTALYWYRQSLGQGLEFLIYFQGNSAPDKSGLPSDRFSAERTGGSVSTLTIQRTQQEDSAVYLCASSSPKADTQYFGPGTRLTVL.